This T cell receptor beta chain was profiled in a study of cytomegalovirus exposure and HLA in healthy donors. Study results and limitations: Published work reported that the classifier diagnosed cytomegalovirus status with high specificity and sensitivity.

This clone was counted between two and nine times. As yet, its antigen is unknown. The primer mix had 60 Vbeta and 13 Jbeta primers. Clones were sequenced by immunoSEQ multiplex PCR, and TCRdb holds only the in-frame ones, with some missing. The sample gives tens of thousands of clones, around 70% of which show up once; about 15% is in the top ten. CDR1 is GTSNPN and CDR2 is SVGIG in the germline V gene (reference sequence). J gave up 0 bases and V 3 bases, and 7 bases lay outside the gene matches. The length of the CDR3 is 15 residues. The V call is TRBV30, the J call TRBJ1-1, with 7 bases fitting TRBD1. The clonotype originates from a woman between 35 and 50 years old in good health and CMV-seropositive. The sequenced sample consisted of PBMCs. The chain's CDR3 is CAWRPLTGMNTEAFF. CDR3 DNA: TGTGCCTGGAGGCCCTTGACAGGGATGAACACTGAAGCTTTCTTT. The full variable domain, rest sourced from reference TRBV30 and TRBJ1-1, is SQTIHQWPATLVQPVGSPLSLECTVEGTSNPNLYWYRQAAGRGLQLLFYSVGIGQISSEVPQNLSASRPQDRQFILSSKKLLLSDSGFYLCAWRPLTGMNTEAFFGQGTRLTVV.